A few counts support the clone carrying this T cell receptor beta chain. There are 15 residues in the CDR3. V was cut by 0 bases and J by 5 bases, with 13 bases left in between. The germline V gene has CDR1 LGHNA and CDR2 YSLEER. This sample is part of a study of T cells after yellow fever vaccination. A single record per CDR3 protein comes from TCRdb applying MiXCR to the 5' RACE reads. The sample yields approximately 510,000 distinct CDR3 sequences, 21% seen once. This clonotype was sampled from a man younger than 30 who received the YFV17D yellow fever vaccine. The genes are TRBV4-3 and TRBJ2-5, with D uncertain. The sequences come from PBMCs, collected less than 25 days after the first yellow fever vaccination. In DNA, the CDR3 is TGCGCCAGCAGCCAAGATCTGTCAATAGGCGAGACCCAGTACTTC. Its translation: CASSQDLSIGETQYF.